This TCR beta chain was documented in a study of T cells in Graves' hyperthyroidism and ophthalmopathy. About the research overall: Blood from the periphery was taken at initial diagnosis, before any treatment.

There are many counts of this clonotype. What was amplified from RNA transcripts were TCR beta CDR3 regions. The HTBI primer set drove a first-round RT-PCR of the TCR CDR3. TCRdb recomputed calls from the multiplex PCR reads with MiXCR, one row per CDR3 protein. The sample lists about 180,000 distinct CDR3 sequences, more than 15% occurring once. Germline CDR1 is KGHSH and CDR2 is LQKENI. This CDR3 spans 13 amino acids. V shed 5 bases and J shed 8 bases, with 12 bases lying between them. The sequence derives from a woman aged 50 to 65 with Graves' hyperthyroidism. The material sequenced was blood. The rearrangement uses TRBV18 and TRBJ1-4; the D is unclear. The CDR3 loop is CASSKDLGEKLFF. The CDR3 coding sequence is TGTGCCAGCTCAAAAGACCTGGGGGAAAAACTGTTTTTT.